This T cell receptor (beta chain) comes out of a study of blood T cell repertoires in COVID-19 (dated by TCRdb to about 2020). As for the study more broadly: Samples covering the acute and convalescent phases of COVID-19 were provided by collaborators in the United States, Italy and Spain. The prospective study material was composed of cDNA or gDNA derived from T cells, B-cell-depleted T cells, or PBMCs. The samples were drawn from the first 160 participants of the ongoing ImmuneRACE study and from some 1,300 subjects provided by 6 global collaborators. A freely available public database, intended as a resource for researchers studying the immune response to SARS-CoV-2, is where the repertoires were released. The dataset comprised deeply sampled blood TCRbeta repertoires from subjects exposed to, actively infected with, or recovered from COVID-19. Sample metadata almost always included a de-identified subject ID, COVID-19 status, age in years and sex. Where available, HLA class I and class II types were taken from metadata supplied by the sample provider and were not determined by assay-based typing.

CDR1 and CDR2, per the germline V gene (reference sequence), are LNHNV and YYDKDF. The CDR3 goes from the cysteine to the phenylalanine over 16 residues. CDR3 DNA is the only sequence kept; it has 48 bases, read in frame from the first base. V is pruned by 4 bases and J by 1 base, leaving 6 bases of the junction without a gene match. Collaborating institutions collected whole blood in K2EDTA tubes following their own protocols. For TCRbeta analysis, collaborator samples were shipped as frozen whole blood, as isolated PBMCs, or as DNA extracted from either sample type. This clone was observed many times. Its cognate antigen has yet to be identified. The sample holds no much larger clone one base away, and base qualities are not on file. The immunoSEQ Assay, a bias-controlled multiplex PCR, was used to amplify TCRbeta CDR3 regions from genomic DNA. Turning to the authors' computational methods: Within the assay, amplification of reference gene primers was used to estimate how many nucleated cells each sample contained. To quantify the absolute abundance of each unique TCRbeta CDR3 rearrangement, sequence reads were collapsed and filtered. For each sample, productive Simpson clonality was calculated by taking the square root of Simpson's diversity index across productive rearrangements. The immuneACCESS repertoire file appears here via TCRdb, limited to in-frame rearrangements. These files lack a portion of the clones; in checked studies, under half of the deficit traces to unresolved V genes, and the cause of the others is not known. V and J calls and clone size follow that table, whereas D and trimming were derived from the DNA. The sample data list a few hundred thousand clones, and roughly 80% of these were observed just once. About 3.2% of the sample is in the top ten clones.

Study-level results and caveats: The amount of clinical and demographic metadata varied by source and participant and was provided uncurated.

The sequencing sample was made of peripheral blood. The TCR comes from a young woman with acute or convalescent COVID-19. The V and J segments used are TRBV15 and TRBJ2-2, with 7 bases aligning to TRBD2. The DNA sequence follows: TGTGCCACCAGCATACGGGAGGCCGGGAACACCGGGGAGCTGTTTTTT. Its translation reads: CATSIREAGNTGELFF.